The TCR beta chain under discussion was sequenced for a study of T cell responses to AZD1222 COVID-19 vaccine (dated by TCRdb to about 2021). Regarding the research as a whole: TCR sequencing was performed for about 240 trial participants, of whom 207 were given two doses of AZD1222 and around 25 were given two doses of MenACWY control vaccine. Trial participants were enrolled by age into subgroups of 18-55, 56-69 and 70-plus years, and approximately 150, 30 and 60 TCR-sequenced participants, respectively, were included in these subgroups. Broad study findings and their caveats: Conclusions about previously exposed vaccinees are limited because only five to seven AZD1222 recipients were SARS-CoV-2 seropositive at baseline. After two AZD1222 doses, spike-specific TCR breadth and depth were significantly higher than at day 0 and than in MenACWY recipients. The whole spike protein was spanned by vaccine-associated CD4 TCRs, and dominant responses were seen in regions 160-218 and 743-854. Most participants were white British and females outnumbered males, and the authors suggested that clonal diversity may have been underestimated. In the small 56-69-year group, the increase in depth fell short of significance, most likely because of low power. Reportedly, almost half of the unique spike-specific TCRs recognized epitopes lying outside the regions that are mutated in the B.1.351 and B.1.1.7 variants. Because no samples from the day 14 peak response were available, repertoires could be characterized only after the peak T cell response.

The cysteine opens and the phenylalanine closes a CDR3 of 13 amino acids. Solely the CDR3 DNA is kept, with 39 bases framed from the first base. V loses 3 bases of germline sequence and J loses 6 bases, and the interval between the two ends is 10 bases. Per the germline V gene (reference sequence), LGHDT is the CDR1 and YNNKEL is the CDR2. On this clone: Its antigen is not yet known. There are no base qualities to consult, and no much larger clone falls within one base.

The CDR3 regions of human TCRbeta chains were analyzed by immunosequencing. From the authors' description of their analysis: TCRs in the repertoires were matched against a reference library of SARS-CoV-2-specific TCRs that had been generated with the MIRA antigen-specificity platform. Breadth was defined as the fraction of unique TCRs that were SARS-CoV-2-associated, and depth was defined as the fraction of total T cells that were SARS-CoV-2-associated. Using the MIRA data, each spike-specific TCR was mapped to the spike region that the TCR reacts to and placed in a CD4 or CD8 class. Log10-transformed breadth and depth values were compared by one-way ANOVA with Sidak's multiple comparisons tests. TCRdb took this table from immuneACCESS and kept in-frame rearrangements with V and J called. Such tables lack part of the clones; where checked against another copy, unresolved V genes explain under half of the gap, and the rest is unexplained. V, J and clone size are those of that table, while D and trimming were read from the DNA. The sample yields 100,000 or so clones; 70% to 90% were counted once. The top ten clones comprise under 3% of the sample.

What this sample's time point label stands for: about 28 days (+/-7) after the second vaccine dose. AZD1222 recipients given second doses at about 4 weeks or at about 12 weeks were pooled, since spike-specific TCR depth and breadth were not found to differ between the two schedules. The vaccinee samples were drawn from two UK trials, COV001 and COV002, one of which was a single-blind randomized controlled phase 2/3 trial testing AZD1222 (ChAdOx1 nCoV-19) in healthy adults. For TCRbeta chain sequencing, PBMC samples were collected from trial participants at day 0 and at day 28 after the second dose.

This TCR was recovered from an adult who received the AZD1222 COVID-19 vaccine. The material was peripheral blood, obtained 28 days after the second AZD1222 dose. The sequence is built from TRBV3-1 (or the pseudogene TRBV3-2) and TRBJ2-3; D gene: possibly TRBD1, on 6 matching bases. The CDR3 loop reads CASSHRDTDTQYF. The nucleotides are TGTGCCAGCAGCCACCGGGACACGGATACGCAGTATTTT.